Following are 32 T cell receptor beta chains from one sample sequenced in a study of cytomegalovirus exposure and HLA in healthy donors. The PCR made use of 60 Vbeta and 13 Jbeta primers. The data were produced by immunoSEQ multiplex PCR, yet TCRdb's version contains in-frame clones alone and is incomplete. This sample has more than 200,000 clones, with roughly 70% found just once. Source material: PBMCs. These receptors were obtained from a man aged 35-49 years in good health and CMV-seropositive.

The rearrangement links TRBV11-2 to TRBJ2-3; perhaps TRBD2 as D (6 bases). From germline, CDR1 is SGHAT and CDR2 FQNNGV. There are 16 residues in the CDR3. V lost 5 bases and J 0 bases, leaving 15 bases between the germline ends. CDR3 sequence: CASSIRPGLSTDTQYF. In DNA form, the CDR3 reads TGTGCCAGCAGCATAAGACCGGGACTGAGCACAGATACGCAGTATTTT.

J is TRBJ1-5 and V is TRBV4-1; D unclear. The ends were cut back, 7 bases at V and 6 bases at J, with 19 bases in the middle. The germline gives CDR1 MGHRA, CDR2 YSYEKL. The CDR3 loop spans 15 amino acids. The CDR3 region has the DNA TGCGCCAGCACTCCAAGATGGTCGGGGAGTCAGCCCCAGCATTTT. Its protein is CASTPRWSGSQPQHF.

In regard to this clone: Other DNA sequences in this specimen translate into the identical CDR3. This chain links TRBV6-1 with TRBJ2-2; 10 nucleotides align to TRBD1. The CDR3 consists of 16 residues. V was clipped by 2 bases and J by 1 base; unmatched bases: 1. CDR1 MNHNS and CDR2 SASEGT come from the germline V gene. The DNA for the CDR3 is TGTGCCAGCAGTGAAAGGACAGGGGGGAACACCGGGGAGCTGTTTTTT. This gives the protein CASSERTGGNTGELFF.

The rearrangement joins TRBV28 to TRBJ1-1; D is perhaps TRBD1 (6 bases). V lost 6 bases and J lost 1, with 12 bases in between. The CDR3 loop spans 14 amino acids. Germline CDR1 MDHEN, CDR2 SYDVKM. The CDR3 DNA reads as TGTGCCAGCAGCCACAGGGAAAGGAACACTGAAGCTTTCTTT. Its protein product is CASSHRERNTEAFF.

The chain joins TRBV5-4 to TRBJ2-7; 8 nucleotides match TRBD2. The CDR3 loop spans 16 amino acids. The germline V gene has CDR1 SGHNT and CDR2 YYREEE (reference sequence). Germline trimming cut 4 bases from V and 0 bases from J; bases unmatched to any gene: 9. The CDR3 loop is CASSTTGGVPSYEQYF. CDR3 DNA sequence: TGTGCCAGCAGCACCACGGGGGGGGTTCCCTCCTACGAGCAGTACTTC.

The CDR3 spells CSVHTPRSVNTEAFF. The CDR3, as DNA: TGCAGCGTTCACACCCCTCGTTCCGTGAACACTGAAGCTTTCTTT. The chain couples TRBV29-1 to TRBJ1-1; D is uncertain. The CDR3 contains 15 residues. V was clipped by 5 bases and J by 0 bases, with 16 bases between them. Germline V gives CDR1 SQVTM, CDR2 ANQGSEA. Complete variable domain (other parts from reference TRBV29-1 and TRBJ1-1): SAVISQKPSRDICQRGTSLTIQCQVDSQVTMMFWYRQQPGQSLTLIATANQGSEATYESGFVIDKFPISRPNLTFSTLTVSNMSPEDSSIYLCSVHTPRSVNTEAFFGQGTRLTVV.

The chain uses TRBV6-6 and TRBJ1-5, with D perhaps matching TRBD1 (6 bases). Germline lookup yields CDR1 MNHNY and CDR2 SVGAGI (reference sequence). V was clipped by 2 bases and J by 7 bases, with 12 bases between them. The CDR3 length is 14 residues. CDR3 loop: CASSYAGAGQPQHF. The CDR3 region has the DNA TGTGCCAGCAGTTACGCGGGGGCCGGGCAGCCCCAGCATTTT.

V usage is TRBV5-1 and J usage is TRBJ1-1; no definite D call. Trimming cost V 2 bases and J 1 base, with 9 bases left between them. Germline V gene data show CDR1 as SGHRS and CDR2 as YFSETQ. CDR3 size: 14 residues. CDR3 sequence reads: CASSFLTENTEAFF. CDR3 coding DNA: TGCGCCAGCAGCTTCTTAACAGAGAACACTGAAGCTTTCTTT.

This clone was detected a few times. The genes are TRBV9 and TRBJ2-1; TRBD2 matches at 12 bases. CDR3 length: 19 amino acids. V was clipped by 4 bases and J by 3 bases; unmatched bases: 14. CDR1 is SGDLS and CDR2 is YYNGEE in the germline V gene. CDR3 amino acids: CASSPRGASGGASYNEQFF. The CDR3 nucleotides are TGTGCCAGCAGCCCGAGGGGGGCTAGCGGGGGGGCTAGCTACAATGAGCAGTTCTTC.

This clone came up once. V and J are TRBV29-1 and TRBJ2-5; a possible D gene is TRBD2 (6 bases). Trimming took off 1 base at V and 7 bases at J, with 7 bases between the two ends. Germline V gene lookup returns CDR1 SQVTM and CDR2 ANQGSEA. The CDR3 runs to 11 residues. The CDR3 region has the DNA TGCAGCGTTGAAGGGGGAGGGACCCAGTACTTC. Amino acids: CSVEGGGTQYF.

In nucleotides, the CDR3 is TGTGCCAGCAGCTTAGTCGCTAGCGGGCTGGGTACGCAGTATTTT. Translation: CASSLVASGLGTQYF. The chain joins TRBV7-8 to TRBJ2-3, with 8 bases identical to TRBD2. This CDR3 spans 15 amino acids. CDR1 and CDR2 from the germline V gene are SGHVS and FQNEAQ. V lost 1 base, J lost 8 bases, and 8 bases stayed unmatched. The full variable domain, in which reference TRBV7-8 and TRBJ2-3 provide the parts outside the CDR3, is GAGVSQSPRYKVAKRGQDVALRCDPISGHVSLFWYQQALGQGPEFLTYFQNEAQLDKSGLPSDRFFAERPEGSVSTLKIQRTQQEDSAVYLCASSLVASGLGTQYFGPGTRLTVL.

The chain joins TRBV7-2 to TRBJ1-1; D call uncertain. The CDR3 consists of 15 residues. V was trimmed by 0 bases and J by 1 base, leaving 9 bases between them. CDR1 is SGHTA and CDR2 is FQGNSA in the germline V gene. The CDR3 nucleotides read TGTGCCAGCAGCTTAGCGTCTGGGAGGAACACTGAAGCTTTCTTT. This gives the protein CASSLASGRNTEAFF.

The CDR3 is CASSLGTGNSPLHF. The CDR3 region has the DNA TGTGCCAGCAGCTTAGGAACAGGGAATTCACCCCTCCACTTT. This rearrangement joins TRBV13 to TRBJ1-6; D perhaps matches TRBD1 (6 bases). Germline V gives CDR1 PRHDT, CDR2 FYEKMQ (reference sequence). The CDR3 loop spans 14 amino acids. Trimming took off 0 bases at V and 7 bases at J, with 7 bases between the two ends.

The CDR3 sequence is CASSHGGVANEKLFF. CDR3 nucleotides: TGTGCCAGCAGCCACGGGGGGGTCGCTAATGAAAAACTGTTTTTT. The chain links TRBV5-4 to TRBJ1-4; perhaps TRBD1 as D (5 bases). The CDR3 consists of 15 residues. CDR1 is SGHNT, CDR2 YYREEE, per germline (reference sequence). The V and J ends lost 4 bases and 3 bases respectively, with 13 bases between them.

This chain uses TRBV5-1 with TRBJ2-5, with D possibly matching TRBD2 (7 bases). The V gene lost 0 bases and the J gene lost 5 bases, with 14 bases spanning the gap. The CDR3 has 15 residues. The germline CDR1 and CDR2 sequences are SGHRS and YFSETQ. CDR3 sequence (DNA): TGCGCCAGCAGCTTGGAGGGGGGGGACGGGGAGACCCAGTACTTC. Translation gives CASSLEGGDGETQYF. Full variable domain (rest looked up from reference TRBV5-1 and TRBJ2-5): KAGVTQTPRYLIKTRGQQVTLSCSPISGHRSVSWYQQTPGQGLQFLFEYFSETQRNKGNFPGRFSGRQFSNSRSEMNVSTLELGDSALYLCASSLEGGDGETQYFGPGTRLLVL.

This clone was seen once. The chain joins TRBV6-1 to TRBJ1-6, with no clear D. The V gene's germline CDR1 is MNHNS and CDR2 SASEGT. This CDR3 comprises 16 residues. Trimming left V 1 base short and J 5 bases short, with 12 bases between. The CDR3 here is CASSEGLLGDNSPLHF. DNA of the CDR3: TGTGCCAGCAGTGAAGGCCTTTTGGGCGATAATTCACCCCTCCACTTT.

The rearrangement uses TRBV7-6 and TRBJ2-1; 7 nucleotides align to TRBD2. The CDR3 is made up of 19 amino acids. Unmatched junction bases numbered 17, after V lost 5 bases and J lost 1 base. In germline, CDR1 is SGHVS, CDR2 FNYEAQ. The CDR3 nucleotides are TGTGCCAGCAGCCTCAGACTAGCTGGGGGGGTGGGATCCTACAATGAGCAGTTCTTC. Translating it yields CASSLRLAGGVGSYNEQFF.

V is TRBV5-1 and J is TRBJ2-7, with 10 positions matching TRBD1. V lost 1 base, J lost 5 bases, and 6 bases stayed unmatched. CDR1 SGHRS and CDR2 YFSETQ come from the germline V gene. The length of the CDR3 is 15 residues. CDR3 amino acids: CASSLRGQGNHEQYF. In DNA form, the CDR3 reads TGCGCCAGCAGCTTGAGGGGACAGGGGAACCACGAGCAGTACTTC.

The gene calls are TRBV27 and TRBJ2-7; D perhaps matches TRBD2 (5 bases). V was shortened by 5 bases and J by 3 bases, with 20 bases between the two germline ends. The CDR3 spans 16 residues. In germline, CDR1 is MNHEY, CDR2 SMNVEV (reference sequence). CDR3 region: CASSNSGRPRVYEQYF. The DNA of the CDR3 is TGTGCCAGCAGTAATTCTGGCCGCCCGAGGGTCTACGAGCAGTACTTC.

The CDR3 DNA reads as TGCGCCAGCAGCTTATCTAGCGGGGGGGCCGGCACAGATACGCAGTATTTT. Translated, it gives CASSLSSGGAGTDTQYF. The chain uses TRBV5-1 and TRBJ2-3; 12 bases fit TRBD2. This CDR3 has 17 amino acids. V dropped 2 bases and J dropped 1; count of bases not matched to a gene: 5. Germline V gene lookup returns CDR1 SGHRS and CDR2 YFSETQ.

The chain links TRBV10-3 to TRBJ2-5; 7 nucleotides agree with TRBD1. The DNA end favors TRBJ2-7, so the J call may be wrong. Germline V lookup: CDR1 ENHRY, CDR2 SYGVKD. CDR3 length: 14 residues. This chain's CDR3 is CAISGTESSYEQYF. The CDR3, as DNA: TGTGCCATCAGCGGGACAGAGAGCTCCTACGAGCAGTACTTC.

The chain recombines TRBV6-5 with TRBJ2-1; TRBD1 aligns across 11 bases. CDR1 is MNHEY and CDR2 is SVGAGI in the germline V gene. CDR3 length: 15 amino acids. Trimming removed 4 bases from V and 6 bases from J; junction bases left unmatched: 5. CDR3 sequence (DNA): TGTGCCAGCAGTTCAGTTGGGACAGGGGGCAATGAGCAGTTCTTC. Its translation: CASSSVGTGGNEQFF.

This clone was counted a few times. This sequence joins TRBV19 and TRBJ1-2; the match to TRBD1 covers 10 bases. Germline values: CDR1 LNHDA, CDR2 SQIVND (reference sequence). CDR3 length: 15 residues. Germline trimming cut 7 bases from V and 8 bases from J; bases unmatched to any gene: 13. The CDR3 DNA follows: TGTGCCAGTACCTCGCGGAGACAGGGGGCTGGAGGCTACACCTTC. Amino acid sequence: CASTSRRQGAGGYTF.

The rearrangement joins TRBV13 to TRBJ1-1, with 7 bases that match TRBD1. Germline CDR1 is PRHDT and CDR2 is FYEKMQ (reference sequence). The V gene end was trimmed by 5 bases and the J gene end by 5 bases; junction bases not matched to a gene: 8. This CDR3 has 14 residues. The CDR3 is CASSQRIQGTEAFF. The CDR3 DNA is TGTGCCAGCAGCCAGCGTATACAGGGGACTGAAGCTTTCTTT.

The rearrangement joins TRBV5-4 to TRBJ2-1, with D perhaps TRBD2 (6 bases). Per germline, CDR1 SGHNT and CDR2 YYREEE (reference sequence). This CDR3 spans 15 amino acids. V was shortened by 5 bases and J by 4 bases, with 16 bases between the two germline ends. This CDR3 is CASRPGGTDYNEQFF. In DNA, the CDR3 is TGTGCCAGCAGACCTGGAGGGACGGATTACAATGAGCAGTTCTTC.

This clone occurred a few times. This rearrangement joins TRBV6-5 to TRBJ2-3; TRBD2 aligns across 9 bases. J lost 6 bases, V lost 7 bases, and 5 bases had no gene match. Germline lookup yields CDR1 MNHEY and CDR2 SVGAGI. The CDR3 extends over 13 amino acids. The CDR3 here is CASMKRGVDTQYF. The CDR3 nucleotides are TGTGCCAGCATGAAGCGGGGGGTTGATACGCAGTATTTT.

V and J are TRBV29-1 and TRBJ2-1; D not certain. The CDR3 covers 13 residues. The V gene's germline CDR1 is SQVTM and CDR2 ANQGSEA. V was clipped by 0 bases and J by 8 bases, with 11 bases between them. Here the CDR3 reads CSVEDYLADEQFF. The DNA of the CDR3 is TGCAGCGTTGAAGATTATTTGGCGGATGAGCAGTTCTTC.

The CDR3 here is CASSYRGSTDTQYF. In nucleotides, the CDR3 is TGTGCCAGCAGTTACAGGGGTAGCACAGATACGCAGTATTTT. The chain is built from TRBV2 and TRBJ2-3; 7 bases match TRBD1. The germline CDR1 and CDR2 sequences are SNHLY and FYNNEI. V lost 5 bases and J lost 0; bases outside the gene matches: 2. This CDR3 spans 14 amino acids.

The chain joins TRBV27 to TRBJ1-6, with 7 bases identical to TRBD1. This CDR3 region has 15 residues. Germline V gene data show CDR1 as MNHEY and CDR2 as SMNVEV (reference sequence). J was trimmed by 8 bases and V by 5 bases; bases with no gene match: 9. The DNA for the CDR3 is TGTGCCAGCAGTCCCACCCGGGACAGATATTCACCCCTCCACTTT. Translated: CASSPTRDRYSPLHF.

The chain combines TRBV7-9 with TRBJ1-1; 8 nucleotides match TRBD1. The V gene's germline CDR1 is SEHNR and CDR2 FQNEAQ (reference sequence). The CDR3 contains 14 residues. With 5 bases clipped from V and 1 base from J, the junction kept 3 bases outside the gene matches. CDR3 nucleotide sequence: TGTGCCAGCAGCGTGGGACAGGAGAACACTGAAGCTTTCTTT. This gives the protein CASSVGQENTEAFF.

This clone has only a few counts. The J gene is TRBJ2-3, the V gene TRBV28, with TRBD1 matching 7 bases. CDR1 is MDHEN, CDR2 SYDVKM, per germline. The CDR3 is 14 residues long. V lost 7 bases, J lost 2 bases, and 6 bases stayed unmatched. CDR3 DNA sequence: TGTGCCAGCACCCCGGGACAGTACACAGATACGCAGTATTTT. This encodes CASTPGQYTDTQYF.

DNA for the CDR3: TGTGCCAGCATTCTATCAGGGGGCAGAGGAGCTTTCTTT. Its protein is CASILSGGRGAFF. V and J are TRBV28 and TRBJ1-1; TRBD1 matches at 8 bases. The CDR3 spans 13 residues. Germline-derived CDR1 and CDR2 are MDHEN and SYDVKM. After removal of 7 bases from V and 10 bases from J, the junction contained 11 bases not matched to a gene.